The T cell receptor beta chain described here comes from a study of response to subunit inactivated influenza vaccine. TCRdb used MiXCR to reprocess the RT-PCR reads, holding one entry per CDR3 protein. Counted here are hundreds of thousands of distinct CDR3 sequences, approximately 17% occurring once; the ten biggest clones make up about a tenth. The table lists this clonotype with many counts. The antigen is unknown. General observations from the study: Every seasonal influenza vaccination brings in few new T cells, the authors suggested.

The CDR3 totals 13 residues. Germline trimming cut 6 bases from V and 8 bases from J; bases unmatched to any gene: 6. From germline, CDR1 is DFQATT and CDR2 SNEGSKA (reference sequence). V gene TRBV20-1 combines with J gene TRBJ1-6; TRBD1 matches 8 bases. The input for sequencing was PBMCs from blood, taken 5 days after vaccination. This clonotype was obtained from a man in his fifties or sixties who received an inactivated influenza vaccine. The CDR3 coding sequence is TGCAGTGCAGGACAGGGAACTTATTCACCCCTCCACTTT. Translation: CSAGQGTYSPLHF.